This record concerns one T cell receptor (beta chain) sequence. The record originates from a study of blood T cell repertoires in COVID-19. Study-wide background: PBMCs, B-cell-depleted T cells, or T cells were the source of the cDNA or gDNA that made up the material.

Using immunoSEQ multiplex PCR, the repertoire was profiled, and TCRdb retains in-frame clones only, with some absent. The sample includes around 110,000 clones, 89% of them seen just once. With 7 bases removed from V and 8 bases from J, the gap between germline ends came to 23 bases. CDR3 length: 15 residues. In germline, CDR1 is MDHEN, CDR2 SYDVKM. The chain carries TRBV28 and TRBJ1-2; TRBD1 is a possible D gene (6 bases). Sequenced input: peripheral blood. This clonotype originated in a man aged 40-50 years with active or convalescent COVID-19. As DNA, the CDR3 is TGTGCCAGCACTATTATGCGGGGGGGGCCCAGAGGCTACACCTTC. This codes for CASTIMRGGPRGYTF.